The rows below give T cell receptor beta chains drawn from one sample of a study of Graves' ophthalmopathy and Graves' hyperthyroidism. TCRdb ran MiXCR on the multiplex PCR reads and lists one entry per CDR3 protein. This sample has about 380,000 distinct CDR3 sequences, with 15% found just once. Material: peripheral blood. The receptors here all came from a woman aged 18-29 years with stable Graves' hyperthyroidism. The CDR3 runs from the conserved cysteine through the conserved F or W. The D gene is left open where the match is weak. Not every row has a clone size; where given, it reads once, few, many or a size class.

v_gene	j_gene	abundance	d_gene	CDR3nt	CDR3aa
TRBV9	TRBJ2-5	NA	TRBD2	TGTGCCAGCAGCTCCGGGGGGGGAGGGACCCAGTACTTC	CASSSGGGGTQYF
TRBV7-9	TRBJ2-4	NA	NA	TGTGCCAGCAGCGAGCGCCGGGACAAATTAGCCAAAAACATTCAGTACTTC	CASSERRDKLAKNIQYF
TRBV14	TRBJ2-7	many	NA	TGTGCCAGCAGCCAAGATTTCGTCGCTTACGAGCAGTACTTC	CASSQDFVAYEQYF
TRBV20-1	TRBJ2-6	many	TRBD1	TGCAGTGCTAGTTGGGGACAGGGCGCCTCTGGGGCCAACGTCCTGACTTTC	CSASWGQGASGANVLTF
TRBV28	TRBJ1-1	NA	TRBD1	TGTGCCAGCAGTACGACAGGGAGTACCACTGAAGCTTTCTTT	CASSTTGSTTEAFF
TRBV11-2	TRBJ2-5	many	NA	TGTGCCAGCAGCTTAACCCCACCGGAGACCCAGTACTTC	CASSLTPPETQYF
TRBV6-1	TRBJ1-5	many	NA	TGTGCCAGCAGTGAAAAGGCAGGGAGGATCAATCAGCCCCAGCATTTT	CASSEKAGRINQPQHF
TRBV20-1	TRBJ2-2	many	NA	TGCAGTGCTAGAGATCTGCAGGGAACGGGGACCGGGGAGCTGTTTTTT	CSARDLQGTGTGELFF
TRBV12-3/TRBV12-4	TRBJ2-2	NA	TRBD2	TGTGCCAGCGGGGGGGATGGCGGGGCCTGGAACACCGGGGAGCTGTTTTTT	CASGGDGGAWNTGELFF
TRBV20-1	TRBJ2-7	few	NA	TGCAGTGCTAGAGAGGTCAATCAGGGCGTTTTCTACGAGCAGTACTTC	CSAREVNQGVFYEQYF
TRBV6-1	TRBJ2-7	many	TRBD1	TGTGCCAGCAGTGAGCTGACAGGGGGATCCGAGCAGTACTTC	CASSELTGGSEQYF
TRBV28	TRBJ2-2	many	NA	TGTGCCAGCAGTTTCGGCAGCGCGAACACCGGGGAGCTGTTTTTT	CASSFGSANTGELFF
TRBV18	TRBJ1-1	few	NA	TGTGCCAGCTCCGCCGGACAGATTACGAACACTGAAGCTTTCTTT	CASSAGQITNTEAFF
TRBV20-1	TRBJ2-2	many	NA	TGCAGTGCGACCGGTAGGGCTTCCCAGAACACCGGGGAGCTGTTTTTT	CSATGRASQNTGELFF
TRBV6-1	TRBJ1-3	many	NA	TGTGCCAGCAGACCGAGGGATATAAACACCATATATTTT	CASRPRDINTIYF
TRBV19	TRBJ1-5	many	NA	TGTGCCAGTAGTATATTGACAGTAGAGCAGCCCCAGCATTTT	CASSILTVEQPQHF
TRBV27	TRBJ2-7	few	TRBD1	TGTGCCAGCAGGAAAGCCGGGACAGGAAATTCCTACGAGCAGTACTTC	CASRKAGTGNSYEQYF
TRBV12-3/TRBV12-4	TRBJ2-7	NA	TRBD1	TGTGCCAGCAATACAGGGGGGTACGAGCAGTACTTC	CASNTGGYEQYF
TRBV20-1	TRBJ1-4	many	NA	TGCAGTGCCGTTCAGACAAGCCTAAATGAAAAACTGTTTTTT	CSAVQTSLNEKLFF
TRBV4-2	TRBJ2-7	many	TRBD2	TGTGCCAGCAGCCAAGAAGGGACTAGAGGGTACGAGCAGTACTTC	CASSQEGTRGYEQYF
TRBV4-1	TRBJ2-2	many	NA	TGCGCCAGCAGCCAAGATTGGGCCGACACCGGGGAGCTGTTTTTT	CASSQDWADTGELFF
TRBV7-2	TRBJ2-5	many	NA	TGTGCCATTCGGCGGACGGGGGAGGAACAAGAGACCCAGTACTTC	CAIRRTGEEQETQYF
TRBV19	TRBJ1-2	many	NA	TGTGCCAGTAGTCCGGAGGGCGGTGTCCATGGCTACACCTTC	CASSPEGGVHGYTF